These 24 T cell receptor beta chains share one sample of origin, sequenced in a study (dated by TCRdb to between 2015 and 2017). The method behind the library was 5' RACE. Data came from an Illumina MiSeq. TCRdb redid the processing of the public reads, applying fastp at Q25 and MiXCR, and retained in-frame beta chains. Rows matching on CDR3 protein sequence are summarized as one entry with the most common DNA and genes. For this sample the table gives about 10,000 distinct CDR3 sequences, of which 14% were detected only once. In total, the top ten clones hold approximately 3% of the sample. Cells that were CD4+CD25+CD127-/low were isolated as Tregs. Sequencing input: Tregs sorted from blood. The receptor set was obtained from a female donor with breast cancer.

This clonotype was observed many times. This sequence joins TRBV28 and TRBJ2-7; 11 nucleotides match TRBD1. The ends lost 5 bases at V and 2 bases at J; junction bases unmatched: 5. This CDR3 region has 15 residues. Looked up from germline, CDR1 is MDHEN and CDR2 is SYDVKM. The CDR3 region has the DNA TGTGCCAGCAGTGATCCGGGACAGGGGGCCTACGAGCAGTACTTC. Translating it yields CASSDPGQGAYEQYF.

To note about this clonotype: One end of the junction fails to match germline, which may point to a read error. The chain employs TRBV5-1 and TRBJ1-1; 7 bases fit TRBD1. Germline loops: CDR1 SGHRS, CDR2 YFSETQ. This CDR3 has 13 amino acids. CDR3 sequence (DNA): TGCGACAGCAGCTTGGAGGGACAGAGTGAAGCTTTCTTT. This gives the protein CDSSLEGQSEAFF.

This clonotype occurred many times. The rearrangement uses TRBV7-2 and TRBJ2-2, with D hard to call. Germline V gene data show CDR1 as SGHTA and CDR2 as FQGNSA. CDR3 length: 14 amino acids. Trimming shortened V by 4 bases and J by 6 bases, and 12 bases separated the two germline ends. Here the CDR3 reads CASSWSDNAGELFF. CDR3 DNA: TGTGCCAGCAGCTGGAGTGATAACGCCGGGGAGCTGTTTTTT.

The table lists this clonotype with many counts. The gene calls are TRBV3-1 and TRBJ2-1; tentatively, D is TRBD2 (7 bases). Germline-derived CDR1 and CDR2 are LGHDT and YNNKEL (reference sequence). CDR3 length: 15 amino acids. Trimming cost V 4 bases and J 8 bases, with 18 bases left between them. In DNA form, the CDR3 reads TGTGCCAGCAGCCTAAGGGGGGGGAGTCTTGATGAGCAGTTCTTC. This encodes CASSLRGGSLDEQFF.

The rearrangement joins TRBV19 to TRBJ1-2; maybe TRBD1 (6 bases). Per germline, CDR1 LNHDA and CDR2 SQIVND (reference sequence). The CDR3 covers 13 residues. Trimming cost V 6 bases and J 3 bases, with 11 bases left between them. CDR3 loop: CASRTTGHYGYTF. CDR3 nucleotide sequence: TGTGCCAGTAGAACCACAGGGCACTATGGCTACACCTTC.

Concerning this clonotype itself: A much larger clone lies one base from this, so it may be a read error. Since no conserved phenylalanine or tryptophan closes the CDR3, a read error is the likely cause. The rearrangement uses TRBV5-1 and TRBJ1-1; 7 nucleotides agree with TRBD1. J gave up 7 bases and V 0 bases, and 3 bases lay outside the gene matches. This CDR3 has 13 residues. CDR1 is SGHRS and CDR2 is YFSETQ in the germline V gene. CDR3 loop: CASSLEGQREAFC. CDR3 DNA sequence: TGCGCCAGCAGCTTGGAGGGACAGCGTGAAGCTTTCTGT.

Turning to this clonotype: Germline is not matched at one junction end, which may reflect a read error. The chain carries TRBV5-6 and TRBJ1-1; TRBD1 agrees at 11 bases. The CDR3 loop spans 16 amino acids. CDR1 is SGHDT, CDR2 YYEEEE, per germline. In DNA, the CDR3 is TGCGCCAGCAGCTTGTTTGGGACAGGGGGGAACACTGAAGCTGTCTTT. It encodes CASSLFGTGGNTEAVF.

Of note for this clonotype: This may come from a read error, since a much larger clone is one base off. The chain uses TRBV5-1 and TRBJ2-7; possible D gene TRBD2, 5 bases. This CDR3 spans 15 amino acids. Germline CDR1 SGHRS, CDR2 YFSETQ. The DNA for the CDR3 is TGCGCCACCCGGATCAATGGTGGGAGAACGTACGAGCGGTACTTC. Amino acids: CATRINGGRTYERYF.

A word on this clonotype: Likely a read error: the CDR3 ends without its conserved phenylalanine or tryptophan. No DNA is shown, since the ends of the CDR3 on it are uncertain; the CDR3 is the one TCRdb lists. CDR3 residues: CSAGASAYSYEQHS. V gene TRBV20-1 combines with J gene TRBJ2-7; the table names TRBD1, a call not compared with the DNA. Inclusive of both ends, the CDR3 amounts to 14 amino acids. From germline, CDR1 is DFQATT and CDR2 SNEGSKA (reference sequence).

Many counts were recorded for this clonotype. J is TRBJ2-1 and V is TRBV10-3; the match to TRBD1 covers 8 bases. Germline assignment: CDR1 ENHRY and CDR2 SYGVKD. CDR3 length: 14 residues. V was clipped by 11 bases and J by 0 bases; unmatched bases: 6. The CDR3 nucleotides read TGTGCCTCTACAGGGGGGAGCTCCTACAATGAGCAGTTCTTC. Its translation: CASTGGSSYNEQFF.

This clonotype is labeled as medium-sized. The V and J genes are TRBV6-2 or TRBV6-3 and TRBJ1-2, with D maybe TRBD1 (5 bases). The CDR3 is 19 amino acids. V dropped 2 bases and J dropped 4 bases, with 26 bases sitting between them. Germline assignment: CDR1 MNHEY and CDR2 SVGEGT. The CDR3 is CASSYEANGANPNLYGYTF. The CDR3 DNA is TGTGCCAGCAGTTACGAGGCAAACGGGGCGAATCCCAACCTCTATGGCTACACCTTC.

In this sample, this clonotype is medium-sized (0.01 to 0.1%). This sequence joins TRBV5-1 and TRBJ2-3, with D possibly TRBD2 on 5 matching bases. Trimming removed 1 base at V and 6 bases at J, with 9 bases between. The length of the CDR3 is 13 residues. Germline CDR1 and CDR2: SGHRS and YFSETQ. The CDR3 DNA follows: TGCGCCAGCAGCTTGCGTCTAGCCGATACGCAGTATTTT. This gives the protein CASSLRLADTQYF.

The chain has TRBV24-1 and TRBJ2-1; TRBD1 is a possible D gene (5 bases). The CDR3 length is 14 residues. V was clipped by 3 bases and J by 5 bases, with 10 bases between them. In germline, CDR1 is KGHDR, CDR2 SFDVKD. The CDR3 spells CATSDGARDNEQFF. The CDR3 DNA reads TGTGCCACCAGTGATGGGGCTAGGGACAATGAGCAGTTCTTC.

This clonotype was recorded at least ten times. CDR3 residues: CSAWVLNTEAFF. The CDR3 DNA follows: TGCAGTGCCTGGGTCTTGAACACTGAAGCTTTCTTT. The rearrangement uses TRBV20-1 and TRBJ1-1; D ambiguous. Germline values: CDR1 DFQATT, CDR2 SNEGSKA (reference sequence). Trimming pared 6 bases from V and 0 bases from J, leaving 8 bases between. The CDR3 is 12 amino acids.

The V and J genes are TRBV7-2 and TRBJ1-3; D is unclear. The CDR3 totals 16 residues. Per germline, CDR1 SGHTA and CDR2 FQGNSA. V was trimmed by 7 bases and J by 2 bases, leaving 18 bases between them. The CDR3 DNA sequence: TGTGCCAGCAACTTGGCGGGTCTGGAGACTGGAAACACCATATATTTT. Amino acids: CASNLAGLETGNTIYF.

Sample share makes this clonotype medium-sized. The V and J genes are TRBV7-6 and TRBJ2-3, with D uncertain. The CDR3 loop spans 12 amino acids. Trimming stripped 5 bases from V and 4 bases from J, with 7 bases between. The germline V gene has CDR1 SGHVS and CDR2 FNYEAQ. The CDR3 protein is CASSATPDTQYF. CDR3 bases: TGTGCCAGCAGCGCCACCCCAGATACGCAGTATTTT.

This clonotype counts as medium-sized. The rearrangement links TRBV7-2 to TRBJ2-3; D is ambiguous. Germline V gene data show CDR1 as SGHTA and CDR2 as FQGNSA. Trimming took 0 bases from V and 7 from J, leaving 8 bases between them. The CDR3 is 13 residues long. CDR3 residues: CASSLADGNTQYF. CDR3 DNA: TGTGCCAGCAGCTTAGCAGATGGGAATACGCAGTATTTT.

Concerning this clonotype itself: The junction shows a germline mismatch at one end, possibly a read error. V gene TRBV5-1 combines with J gene TRBJ1-1, with D perhaps TRBD1 (6 bases). Germline V CDR1 and CDR2: SGHRS, YFSETQ. The CDR3 totals 15 residues. The CDR3 loop reads CANSQKGQKNTEAFF. The CDR3 DNA reads as TGCGCCAACAGCCAGAAAGGACAGAAGAACACTGAAGCTTTCTTT.

This clonotype was picked up many times. The rearrangement joins TRBV12-3 or TRBV12-4 to TRBJ2-4; 10 bases align to TRBD1. Losses at the gene ends were 6 bases for V and 0 bases for J; bases not matched to a gene: 14. This CDR3 has 19 residues. In nucleotides, the CDR3 is TGTGCCAGCAGCCACCCGGACAGGGGGAGACCCTTAGCCAAAAACATTCAGTACTTC. As protein: CASSHPDRGRPLAKNIQYF.

This clonotype ranks as medium-sized. The V gene is TRBV7-9, the J gene TRBJ1-3, with D possibly matching TRBD1 (5 bases). Germline V gene data show CDR1 as SEHNR and CDR2 as FQNEAQ (reference sequence). This CDR3 has 15 amino acids. V gave up 5 bases and J gave up 7 bases, with 18 bases separating them. The CDR3 region has the DNA TGTGCCAGCAGCCCGAGGGGAGGAAGGTTGAACACCATATATTTT. The encoded protein is CASSPRGGRLNTIYF.

V gene TRBV29-1 combines with J gene TRBJ2-3; D not certain. The germline V gene has CDR1 SQVTM and CDR2 ANQGSEA. The ends were cut back, 3 bases at V and 0 bases at J, with 7 bases in the middle. The CDR3 extends over 13 amino acids. This CDR3 is CSVESQSTDTQYF. The CDR3 nucleotides read TGCAGCGTTGAGTCCCAAAGCACAGATACGCAGTATTTT.

Notes on this clonotype: This may be a read error, as it is one base from a much larger clone. The DNA for the CDR3 is TGCGCCAGCAGCACCGGGTGGACCAGCCGGGAGACCCAGTACTTC. As protein: CASSTGWTSRETQYF. The rearrangement joins TRBV5-1 to TRBJ2-5; D unresolved. The CDR3 extends over 15 amino acids. Germline CDR1 and CDR2: SGHRS and YFSETQ. Trimming removed 4 bases at V and 5 bases at J, with 18 bases between.

There are a few counts of this clonotype. A single base separates this from a much larger clone, so it may be a read error. The chain is built from TRBV5-1 and TRBJ1-1; perhaps TRBD1 as D (5 bases). The germline V gene encodes CDR1 SGHRS and CDR2 YFSETQ. The CDR3 totals 13 residues. The DNA for the CDR3 is TGCGCCAGCGGGGCCGGGATCAACACTGTAGCTTTCTTT. Protein: CASGAGINTVAFF. The full variable domain, completed using reference TRBV5-1 and TRBJ1-1, is KAGVTQTPRYLIKTRGQQVTLSCSPISGHRSVSWYQQTPGQGLQFLFEYFSETQRNKGNFPGRFSGRQFSNSRSEMNVSTLELGDSALYLCASGAGINTVAFFGQGTRLTVV.

The V call is TRBV18, the J call TRBJ2-7, with 11 positions matching TRBD2. After removal of 0 bases from V and 5 bases from J, the junction contained 12 bases not matched to a gene. The CDR3 has 18 residues. In germline, CDR1 is KGHSH, CDR2 LQKENI. The DNA for the CDR3 is TGTGCCAGCTCACCACCGGGGCTAGCGGGAGGTTCCGGCGACGAGCAGTACTTC. Amino acids: CASSPPGLAGGSGDEQYF.